A selection of T cell receptor beta chains follows, all from one sample in a study of T cell changes during pregnancy in multiple sclerosis. Sequencing used immunoSEQ multiplex PCR; TCRdb keeps in-frame clones, though not all of them. This sample has roughly 40,000 clones, with roughly nine tenths found just once. This sample comprised CD4+ T cells from peripheral blood mononuclear cells, obtained in the first trimester of pregnancy. The origin of the receptors is a female donor with multiple sclerosis, enrolled in a pregnancy study. Each CDR3 is given with its conserved first and last residue. The order of the fields is clone size, V gene, D gene, J gene, CDR3 protein, CDR3 DNA. D genes are given only for firm matches. Part of the rows lack a size; the others show once, few, many or a class for expanded clones.

>-|TRBV27|TRBD1|TRBJ2-7
CASSYWDRVGEQYF
TGTGCCAGCAGTTATTGGGACAGGGTTGGCGAGCAGTACTTC
>-|TRBV5-1|TRBD1|TRBJ1-2
CASSPLLEGAYGYTF
TGCGCCAGCAGCCCCCTTTTGGAGGGGGCCTATGGCTACACCTTC
>-|TRBV28|TRBD1|TRBJ2-2
CASSPLGTVRAGELFF
TGTGCCAGCAGCCCGCTGGGGACAGTGAGAGCCGGGGAGCTGTTTTTT
>-|TRBV27|-|TRBJ2-1
CASSFLTGIEYNEQFF
TGTGCCAGCAGTTTCCTCACAGGGATCGAGTACAATGAGCAGTTCTTC
>once|TRBV28|-|TRBJ2-5
CASSSGSRETQYF
TGTGCCAGCAGTTCCGGGTCTCGGGAGACCCAGTACTTC
>-|TRBV10-3|TRBD2|TRBJ2-7
CAISMGLAGAKSSYEQYF
TGTGCCATCAGTATGGGACTAGCGGGAGCGAAGAGCTCCTACGAGCAGTACTTC
>-|TRBV2|-|TRBJ1-3
CASSETARAGNTIYF
TGTGCCAGCAGCGAAACTGCCAGGGCAGGAAACACCATATATTTT
>-|TRBV10-3|TRBD1|TRBJ2-7
CAISEELGQGLNEQYF
TGTGCCATCAGTGAAGAATTGGGACAGGGTTTAAACGAGCAGTACTTC
>-|TRBV5-6|TRBD1|TRBJ2-1
CASSFRDRGFGKQFF
TGTGCCAGCAGCTTCCGGGACAGGGGTTTTGGGAAGCAGTTCTTC
>-|TRBV18|-|TRBJ1-2
CASSGGQLYGYTF
TGTGCCAGCTCAGGAGGGCAGCTCTATGGCTACACCTTC
>-|TRBV6-1|TRBD1|TRBJ1-1
CASSVTGGLNTEAFF
TGTGCCAGCAGTGTAACAGGGGGCCTGAACACTGAAGCTTTCTTT
>-|TRBV7-9|-|TRBJ2-3
CASSSYGSGPSTDTQYF
TGTGCCAGCAGCTCATATGGTAGCGGTCCTAGCACAGATACGCAGTATTTT
>-|TRBV19|-|TRBJ1-1
CASKANTEAFF
TGTGCCAGTAAAGCGAACACTGAAGCTTTCTTT
>-|TRBV2|TRBD1|TRBJ1-2
CASSNDRGDYGYTF
TGTGCCAGCAGTAACGACAGGGGGGACTATGGCTACACCTTC
>few|TRBV5-6|-|TRBJ1-3
CASSALDRRDTIYF
TGTGCCAGCAGCGCGCTTGACAGGCGGGACACCATATATTTT
>-|TRBV5-1|-|TRBJ2-1
CASSFGNSYNEQFF
TGCGCCAGCAGCTTCGGTAACAGCTACAATGAGCAGTTCTTC
>-|TRBV18|-|TRBJ1-2
CASSRGNDGYTF
TGTGCCAGCTCACGAGGGAATGATGGCTACACCTTC
>-|TRBV14|TRBD1|TRBJ2-7
CASSHFDRDEQYF
TGTGCCAGCAGCCATTTCGACAGGGACGAGCAGTACTTC
>-|TRBV6-4|TRBD2|TRBJ2-3
CASSPLAGGSTDTQYF
TGTGCCAGCAGTCCACTAGCGGGGGGGAGCACAGATACGCAGTATTTT
>-|TRBV29-1|-|TRBJ1-2
CSVEAVYGYTF
TGCAGCGTTGAGGCAGTCTATGGCTACACCTTC
>-|TRBV2|-|TRBJ2-2
CAALRSGELFF
TGTGCCGCCCTCCGGTCGGGGGAGCTGTTTTTT
>once|TRBV29-1|TRBD2|TRBJ2-7
CSGRLARNHEQYF
TGCAGCGGCAGACTAGCGCGTAATCACGAGCAGTACTTC
>-|TRBV2|TRBD2|TRBJ2-7
CASSAGRTYEQYF
TGTGCCAGCAGCGCCGGGAGGACCTACGAGCAGTACTTC
>-|TRBV12-5|TRBD1|TRBJ2-1
CASGPGQGFRGSWDEQFF
TGTGCTAGTGGCCCGGGACAGGGCTTTCGCGGGAGTTGGGATGAGCAGTTCTTC
>-|TRBV28|TRBD2|TRBJ2-2
CASSLPGAGGRTGELFF
TGTGCCAGCAGTCTCCCGGGAGCGGGAGGTCGCACCGGGGAGCTGTTTTTT
>-|TRBV30|-|TRBJ2-4
CAWSGRVPTGKNIQYF
TGTGCCTGGAGCGGCAGGGTCCCGACGGGCAAAAACATTCAGTACTTC
>-|TRBV6-5|TRBD2|TRBJ2-3
CASRTAGVGDTQYF
TGTGCCAGCAGAACAGCGGGAGTAGGAGATACGCAGTATTTT
>-|TRBV29-1|-|TRBJ2-7
CSVSSGRGGYEQYF
TGCAGCGTGTCCTCAGGGAGGGGGGGGTACGAGCAGTACTTC
>-|TRBV2|-|TRBJ2-7
CASRGDGGPPNF
TGTGCCAGCAGGGGGGACGGGGGGCCGCCGAACTTC
>-|TRBV28|TRBD1|TRBJ1-5
CASSLSGQGNQPQHF
TGTGCCAGCAGTTTATCCGGACAGGGGAATCAGCCCCAGCATTTT
>-|TRBV28|TRBD1|TRBJ1-1
CASSQQGTGYRAFF
TGTGCCAGCAGCCAACAAGGGACAGGGTATCGGGCTTTCTTT
>-|TRBV2|TRBD2|TRBJ2-1
CASSEIGRAISYNEQFF
TGTGCCAGCAGTGAAATCGGGAGGGCGATCTCCTACAATGAGCAGTTCTTC
>few|TRBV2|-|TRBJ1-1
CASIFRAMNTEAFF
TGTGCCAGCATTTTCAGGGCTATGAACACTGAAGCTTTCTTT
>-|TRBV7-2|TRBD1|TRBJ1-2
CASSLARQGVGYTF
TGTGCCAGCAGCTTAGCGAGGCAGGGGGTGGGCTACACCTTC
>-|TRBV5-1|TRBD2|TRBJ2-2
CASSARATSGNTGELFF
TGCGCCAGCAGCGCCCGGGCGACTAGCGGTAACACCGGGGAGCTGTTTTTT
>once|TRBV10-3|TRBD2|TRBJ2-3
CAISDPSGRRADTQYF
TGTGCCATCAGTGATCCTAGCGGGAGGAGGGCAGATACGCAGTATTTT
>-|TRBV9|-|TRBJ2-3
CASSVEGDTDTQYF
TGTGCCAGCAGCGTAGAAGGGGACACAGATACGCAGTATTTT
>-|TRBV7-2|TRBD2|TRBJ2-7
CASSDPLVAGVAYEQYF
TGTGCCAGCAGCGACCCCTTAGTAGCGGGAGTGGCCTACGAGCAGTACTTC
>-|TRBV7-8|-|TRBJ2-3
CASSYLTDTQYF
TGTGCCAGCAGCTACCTAACAGATACGCAGTATTTT
>-|TRBV9|TRBD1|TRBJ2-1
CASSPRDRNTNEQFF
TGTGCCAGCAGCCCCCGGGACAGGAACACCAATGAGCAGTTCTTC
>-|TRBV29-1|-|TRBJ1-2
CSVERVGYGYTF
TGCAGCGTTGAGCGGGTGGGGTATGGCTACACCTTC
>-|TRBV30|-|TRBJ1-5
CAWSIKQPNQPQHF
TGTGCCTGGAGTATCAAACAGCCAAATCAGCCCCAGCATTTT
>-|TRBV5-5|-|TRBJ2-5
CASSSYQETQYF
TGTGCCAGCAGCTCGTACCAAGAGACCCAGTACTTC
>-|TRBV7-2|-|TRBJ1-5
CASSLLPRGSNQPQHF
TGTGCCAGCAGCTTATTGCCTAGGGGGAGCAATCAGCCCCAGCATTTT
>-|TRBV15|-|TRBJ1-3
CATSRDSRHGGSGNTIYF
TGTGCCACCAGCAGAGATTCGAGACATGGGGGGTCCGGAAACACCATATATTTT
>-|TRBV28|TRBD2|TRBJ2-7
CASSGLAQNSGYEQYF
TGTGCCAGCAGTGGACTAGCGCAGAATTCGGGCTACGAGCAGTACTTC
>-|TRBV2|-|TRBJ2-5
CASSGTRIQETQYF
TGTGCCAGCAGCGGGACACGGATTCAAGAGACCCAGTACTTC
>-|TRBV7-2|-|TRBJ2-5
CASSLFGRETQYF
TGTGCCAGCAGCTTATTCGGGAGAGAGACCCAGTACTTC
>-|TRBV5-4|-|TRBJ2-7
CASSFRGQRSYEQYF
TGTGCCAGCAGCTTTCGGGGACAACGCTCCTACGAGCAGTACTTC
>-|TRBV4-2|TRBD2|TRBJ2-1
CASSQVSLAGSQFF
TGTGCCAGCAGCCAAGTCTCACTAGCGGGGAGTCAGTTCTTC
>-|TRBV6-6|-|TRBJ2-3
CASSGTTDTQYF
TGTGCCAGCAGTGGGACAACAGATACGCAGTATTTT
>-|TRBV9|-|TRBJ2-3
CASSVGSGLPLDTQYF
TGTGCCAGCAGCGTTGGATCAGGACTACCTTTAGATACGCAGTATTTT
>-|TRBV4-2|-|TRBJ1-2
CASSQVVQGKIDGYTF
TGTGCCAGCAGCCAAGTCGTACAGGGAAAGATTGATGGCTACACCTTC
>-|TRBV19|-|TRBJ2-7
CASSIDRRPFEQYF
TGTGCCAGTAGTATCGACAGGAGACCTTTCGAGCAGTACTTC
>-|TRBV10-3|-|TRBJ2-7
CAISEFSSYEQYF
TGTGCCATCAGTGAGTTTAGCTCCTACGAGCAGTACTTC
>-|TRBV19|TRBD1|TRBJ2-7
CASSDTGGTTYEQYF
TGTGCCAGTAGCGATACAGGGGGCACCACCTACGAGCAGTACTTC
>-|TRBV19|-|TRBJ1-1
CASSRTIQGIGEAFF
TGTGCCAGTAGCCGAACAATTCAGGGGATCGGTGAAGCTTTCTTT
>-|TRBV6-1|-|TRBJ1-5
CASETVSNQPQHF
TGTGCCAGCGAGACTGTTAGCAATCAGCCCCAGCATTTT
>once|TRBV5-4|-|TRBJ2-3
CASSSEAASRRDTQYF
TGTGCCAGCAGCTCCGAGGCGGCTAGCAGGAGAGATACGCAGTATTTT
>-|TRBV6-5|-|TRBJ2-2
CASSYGWDSNTGELFF
TGTGCCAGCAGTTACGGTTGGGACTCGAACACCGGGGAGCTGTTTTTT